This T cell receptor (beta chain) emerged from a study of regulatory T cells in long-lasting Graves disease. Study observations and caveats: Preferential use of TRBV28, TRBJ1-2 and TRBJ2-5 was seen in persistent disease.

Of note for this clonotype: The antigen is not known.

Noted time point: newly diagnosed GD, antithyroid drugs for less than 3 months. Following extraction of RNA from PBMCs, that RNA was used to make the TCR library. CDR3 regions were amplified by Arm-PCR using iRepertoire HTBI primers to build TCR beta libraries. TCRdb ran MiXCR on the multiplex PCR reads and lists one entry per CDR3 protein. In the table there are almost 450,000 distinct CDR3 sequences, about 16% of which are singletons. The CDR3 is made up of 14 amino acids. The germline V gene has CDR1 MGHRA and CDR2 YSYEKL. V lost 1 base and J 5 bases, leaving 8 bases between the germline ends. The data were also submitted as part of a second study, on T cells in Graves' hyperthyroidism and ophthalmopathy.

This sequence originates from a woman in her twenties or thirties with Graves disease. This sequence joins TRBV4-1 and TRBJ1-4, with D unresolved. Material: peripheral blood mononuclear cells (PBMCs), obtained at new diagnosis, from a patient treated with antithyroid drugs. CDR3 sequence reads: CASSQVTANEKLFF. Written as DNA, the CDR3 is TGCGCCAGCAGCCAAGTAACAGCAAATGAAAAACTGTTTTTT.